The rows below give T cell receptor beta chains drawn from one sample of a study of blood T cells in healthy people across ages. TCRdb analysed the 5' RACE reads with MiXCR anew, one entry per CDR3 protein. The data show roughly 1,500,000 distinct CDR3 sequences, roughly 32% seen once. Source material: blood. The receptors were gathered from a woman younger than 45 in good health. CDR3s include the opening cysteine and the closing phenylalanine or tryptophan. Each record gives: CDR3 length, J gene, clone size, D gene, V gene, CDR3 DNA, CDR3 protein. A D gene is named only where the DNA matches it firmly. Clone size is given for some rows only: seen once, a few or many times, or a class if the clone is expanded.

cdr3_length: 14
j_call: TRBJ2-3
clone_size: .
d_call: .
v_call: TRBV20-1
cdr3_nt: TGCAGTGCTAGTCTGTGGGGAGTTACAGATACGCAGTATTTT
cdr3_aa: CSASLWGVTDTQYF

cdr3_length: 15
j_call: TRBJ1-1
clone_size: .
d_call: .
v_call: TRBV20-1
cdr3_nt: TGCAGTGCTAGGGGGGACATGGGGAGGGACACTGAAGCTTTCTTT
cdr3_aa: CSARGDMGRDTEAFF

cdr3_length: 17
j_call: TRBJ2-6
clone_size: few
d_call: .
v_call: TRBV7-6
cdr3_nt: TGTGCCAGCAGCCCTGTAGTTGGGATCTCTGGGGCCAACGTCCTGACTTTC
cdr3_aa: CASSPVVGISGANVLTF

cdr3_length: 16
j_call: TRBJ2-3
clone_size: .
d_call: TRBD1
v_call: TRBV6-1
cdr3_nt: TGTGCCAGCAGTGAAGTGGCAGGGGGCCACACAGATACGCAGTATTTT
cdr3_aa: CASSEVAGGHTDTQYF

cdr3_length: 14
j_call: TRBJ2-3
clone_size: many
d_call: .
v_call: TRBV5-1
cdr3_nt: TGTGCCAGCAGTTTAGGGCGCCCCACAGATACGCAGTATTTT
cdr3_aa: CASSLGRPTDTQYF

cdr3_length: 16
j_call: TRBJ2-1
clone_size: .
d_call: .
v_call: TRBV7-3
cdr3_nt: TGTGCCAGCAGCCCTCCAGTAATGAGGGGTAGTAATGAGCAGTTCTTC
cdr3_aa: CASSPPVMRGSNEQFF

cdr3_length: 16
j_call: TRBJ1-5
clone_size: once
d_call: TRBD1
v_call: TRBV19
cdr3_nt: TGTGCCAGTAGTACCGACAGGGGAATGAGGAATCAGCCCCAGCATTTT
cdr3_aa: CASSTDRGMRNQPQHF

cdr3_length: 15
j_call: TRBJ1-5
clone_size: few
d_call: .
v_call: TRBV9
cdr3_nt: TGTGCCAGCAGCCTAGCGGGGTTAGGCAATCAGCCCCAGCATTTT
cdr3_aa: CASSLAGLGNQPQHF

cdr3_length: 18
j_call: TRBJ2-7
clone_size: few
d_call: TRBD2
v_call: TRBV6-7
cdr3_nt: TGTGCCAGCAGTAGGGGACTAGCGCTTCAGCGGCCAATCTACGAGCAGTACTTC
cdr3_aa: CASSRGLALQRPIYEQYF

cdr3_length: 14
j_call: TRBJ2-1
clone_size: few
d_call: .
v_call: TRBV15
cdr3_nt: TGTGCCACCAGCAGAGACTCTCCAAGCAATGAGCAGTTCTTC
cdr3_aa: CATSRDSPSNEQFF

cdr3_length: 16
j_call: TRBJ2-3
clone_size: .
d_call: .
v_call: TRBV4-1
cdr3_nt: TGCGCCAGCAGCCAAGGTACTAGAGATTACACAGATACGCAGTATTTT
cdr3_aa: CASSQGTRDYTDTQYF

cdr3_length: 15
j_call: TRBJ2-5
clone_size: .
d_call: .
v_call: TRBV5-5
cdr3_nt: TGTGCCAGCGTTCGAGGGGTGGCCGGCCAAGAGACCCAGTACTTC
cdr3_aa: CASVRGVAGQETQYF

cdr3_length: 16
j_call: TRBJ2-3
clone_size: .
d_call: TRBD2
v_call: TRBV3-1
cdr3_nt: TGTGCCAGCAGCCCATTCCTAGCGGGAGGTGGAGATACGCAGTATTTT
cdr3_aa: CASSPFLAGGGDTQYF

cdr3_length: 15
j_call: TRBJ2-7
clone_size: few
d_call: .
v_call: TRBV5-6
cdr3_nt: TGTGCCAGCAGCCTGGGGACGGGGGATCCCTACGAGCAGTACTTC
cdr3_aa: CASSLGTGDPYEQYF

cdr3_length: 13
j_call: TRBJ1-5
clone_size: few
d_call: TRBD1
v_call: TRBV6-6
cdr3_nt: TGTGCCAGCAGCTCGACAGGGAGTCAGCCCCAGCATTTT
cdr3_aa: CASSSTGSQPQHF

cdr3_length: 13
j_call: TRBJ1-2
clone_size: .
d_call: TRBD1
v_call: TRBV29-1
cdr3_nt: TGCAGCGTTAAGGACAGGTCTCTCTATGGCTACACCTTC
cdr3_aa: CSVKDRSLYGYTF

cdr3_length: 14
j_call: TRBJ1-5
clone_size: .
d_call: TRBD1
v_call: TRBV7-2
cdr3_nt: TGTGCCAGCAGCTCGACAGGGGTCAATCAGCCCCAGCATTTT
cdr3_aa: CASSSTGVNQPQHF

cdr3_length: 16
j_call: TRBJ2-7
clone_size: .
d_call: TRBD2
v_call: TRBV15
cdr3_nt: TGTGCCACCAGCAGAGACCCTAGCGGGGGGGCAAGGGAGCAGTACTTC
cdr3_aa: CATSRDPSGGAREQYF

cdr3_length: 16
j_call: TRBJ2-7
clone_size: .
d_call: TRBD1
v_call: TRBV28
cdr3_nt: TGTGCCAGCAGTTTCCCCGCTCCCCGGACAGGGTACGAGCAGTACTTC
cdr3_aa: CASSFPAPRTGYEQYF

cdr3_length: 17
j_call: TRBJ1-1
clone_size: .
d_call: TRBD1
v_call: TRBV5-1
cdr3_nt: TGCGCCAGCAGCTTGGAGGGACAGGGGTTAATGAACACTGAAGCTTTCTTT
cdr3_aa: CASSLEGQGLMNTEAFF

cdr3_length: 12
j_call: TRBJ1-6
clone_size: few
d_call: .
v_call: TRBV15
cdr3_nt: TGTGCCACCAGCAACGGGGATTCACCCCTCCACTTT
cdr3_aa: CATSNGDSPLHF

cdr3_length: 12
j_call: TRBJ2-7
clone_size: few
d_call: TRBD2
v_call: TRBV30
cdr3_nt: TGTGCCTGGAGCGGGACTAGCTACGAGCAGTACTTC
cdr3_aa: CAWSGTSYEQYF

cdr3_length: 16
j_call: TRBJ2-3
clone_size: few
d_call: TRBD2
v_call: TRBV28
cdr3_nt: TGTGCCAGCAGTTTTCTGTCCGCGGGAGCGGCAGATACGCAGTATTTT
cdr3_aa: CASSFLSAGAADTQYF

cdr3_length: 12
j_call: TRBJ2-1
clone_size: many
d_call: TRBD2
v_call: TRBV7-3
cdr3_nt: TGTGCCAGCAGCCCAACGGGGGGTGAGCAGTTCTTC
cdr3_aa: CASSPTGGEQFF

cdr3_length: 14
j_call: TRBJ2-1
clone_size: few
d_call: .
v_call: TRBV5-1
cdr3_nt: TGCGCCAGCAGCCCGACCGGTCCAGGTAATGAGCAGTTCTTC
cdr3_aa: CASSPTGPGNEQFF

cdr3_length: 15
j_call: TRBJ2-7
clone_size: many
d_call: TRBD2
v_call: TRBV6-6
cdr3_nt: TGTGCCAGCAGGGGGGGACTAGCCCAAAGAGGGGAGCAGTACTTC
cdr3_aa: CASRGGLAQRGEQYF

cdr3_length: 13
j_call: TRBJ2-1
clone_size: many
d_call: .
v_call: TRBV29-1
cdr3_nt: TGCAGCGTTGATGACCTAGGACCCAATGAGCAGTTCTTC
cdr3_aa: CSVDDLGPNEQFF

cdr3_length: 14
j_call: TRBJ2-4
clone_size: few
d_call: TRBD1
v_call: TRBV4-1
cdr3_nt: TGCGCCAGCAGCCAAGTCCAGGGGGAAGGCATTCAGTACTTC
cdr3_aa: CASSQVQGEGIQYF

cdr3_length: 13
j_call: TRBJ2-7
clone_size: many
d_call: .
v_call: TRBV7-2
cdr3_nt: TGTGCCAGCAGCTTAGAAAGGGCCTACGAGCAGTACTTC
cdr3_aa: CASSLERAYEQYF

cdr3_length: 14
j_call: TRBJ2-7
clone_size: few
d_call: .
v_call: TRBV20-1
cdr3_nt: TGCAGTGCTCGGGACCGGAGGCGTTTGGGCGAGCAGTACTTC
cdr3_aa: CSARDRRRLGEQYF

cdr3_length: 14
j_call: TRBJ2-3
clone_size: many
d_call: TRBD2
v_call: TRBV29-1
cdr3_nt: TGCAGCGTTTCCCTAGCGGGAGTGGGAGATACGCAGTATTTT
cdr3_aa: CSVSLAGVGDTQYF

cdr3_length: 14
j_call: TRBJ2-3
clone_size: few
d_call: TRBD1
v_call: TRBV27
cdr3_nt: TGTGCCAGCAGCTTACAGGGGATATTAGATACGCAGTATTTT
cdr3_aa: CASSLQGILDTQYF

cdr3_length: 15
j_call: TRBJ1-1
clone_size: .
d_call: .
v_call: TRBV20-1
cdr3_nt: TGCAGTGCTAAGAGGTCTGCCAGGGTCAACTCTGAAGCTTTCTTT
cdr3_aa: CSAKRSARVNSEAFF

cdr3_length: 14
j_call: TRBJ2-7
clone_size: .
d_call: .
v_call: TRBV9
cdr3_nt: TGTGCCAGCAGCCCAGAGGTAGTAACCTACGAGCAGTACTTC
cdr3_aa: CASSPEVVTYEQYF

cdr3_length: 18
j_call: TRBJ2-1
clone_size: .
d_call: TRBD1
v_call: TRBV6-4
cdr3_nt: TGTGCCAGCAGTGAGTCGTCCTATTCCGGGACAGGGCTTTCCCGACAGTTCTTC
cdr3_aa: CASSESSYSGTGLSRQFF

cdr3_length: 15
j_call: TRBJ2-5
clone_size: .
d_call: .
v_call: TRBV4-1
cdr3_nt: TGCGCCAGCAGCCGGTTTAAGGAGATACAAGAGACCCAGTACTTC
cdr3_aa: CASSRFKEIQETQYF

cdr3_length: 16
j_call: TRBJ2-3
clone_size: once
d_call: TRBD2
v_call: TRBV4-1
cdr3_nt: TGCGCCAGCAGCCACCCCTGGCGGGGGGGCACAGATACGCAGTATTTT
cdr3_aa: CASSHPWRGGTDTQYF

cdr3_length: 14
j_call: TRBJ2-7
clone_size: .
d_call: .
v_call: TRBV19
cdr3_nt: TGTGCCAGTAGTATTGGAGGGGGCACCTACGAGCAGTACTTC
cdr3_aa: CASSIGGGTYEQYF

cdr3_length: 13
j_call: TRBJ2-7
clone_size: .
d_call: TRBD2
v_call: TRBV29-1
cdr3_nt: TGCAGCGTAACTAGCGGGAGGGGGTACGAGCAGTACTTC
cdr3_aa: CSVTSGRGYEQYF

cdr3_length: 13
j_call: TRBJ1-1
clone_size: few
d_call: .
v_call: TRBV12-3/TRBV12-4
cdr3_nt: TGTGCCAGCAACCTGGTCGAGGGGACTGAAGCTTTCTTT
cdr3_aa: CASNLVEGTEAFF

cdr3_length: 13
j_call: TRBJ2-7
clone_size: few
d_call: .
v_call: TRBV10-2
cdr3_nt: TGCGCCAGCAGTGAGGACTACCGCTACGAGCAGTACTTC
cdr3_aa: CASSEDYRYEQYF

cdr3_length: 13
j_call: TRBJ2-5
clone_size: few
d_call: .
v_call: TRBV29-1
cdr3_nt: TGCAGCACCGGCGGATCCCGAGGAGAGACCCAGTACTTC
cdr3_aa: CSTGGSRGETQYF

cdr3_length: 15
j_call: TRBJ2-1
clone_size: .
d_call: .
v_call: TRBV7-9
cdr3_nt: TGTGCCAGCAGCTCGCAACTAGGATTCTACAATGAGCAGTTCTTC
cdr3_aa: CASSSQLGFYNEQFF

cdr3_length: 11
j_call: TRBJ2-1
clone_size: many
d_call: .
v_call: TRBV29-1
cdr3_nt: TGCAGCGTTGCCCCCCTCAATGAGCAGTTCTTC
cdr3_aa: CSVAPLNEQFF

cdr3_length: 16
j_call: TRBJ2-1
clone_size: .
d_call: .
v_call: TRBV4-2
cdr3_nt: TGTGCCAGCAGCCAAGTCTATTCTAGTTCCTACAATGAGCAGTTCTTC
cdr3_aa: CASSQVYSSSYNEQFF

cdr3_length: 15
j_call: TRBJ1-5
clone_size: few
d_call: .
v_call: TRBV5-6
cdr3_nt: TGTGCCAGCAGCTTGAAGGGTCGCGTAGATCAGCCCCAGCATTTT
cdr3_aa: CASSLKGRVDQPQHF

cdr3_length: 18
j_call: TRBJ2-1
clone_size: few
d_call: TRBD2
v_call: TRBV6-2/TRBV6-3
cdr3_nt: TGTGCCAGCAGTGTTCGTTTTCCGGGACTAGCGGGGAACAATGAGCAGTTCTTC
cdr3_aa: CASSVRFPGLAGNNEQFF

cdr3_length: 15
j_call: TRBJ2-7
clone_size: .
d_call: .
v_call: TRBV29-1
cdr3_nt: TGCAGCGTTAAAGTTTTGGGGCAGCCCCTCGGCGAGCAGTACTTC
cdr3_aa: CSVKVLGQPLGEQYF

cdr3_length: 15
j_call: TRBJ2-1
clone_size: few
d_call: .
v_call: TRBV5-1
cdr3_nt: TGCGCCAGCAGCTTGCGCCAGGGACCTAGCAATGAGCAGTTCTTC
cdr3_aa: CASSLRQGPSNEQFF

cdr3_length: 17
j_call: TRBJ2-3
clone_size: many
d_call: TRBD2
v_call: TRBV7-9
cdr3_nt: TGTGCCAGCTCCTCCCTTCCCGGTAGCGGGAGCACAGATACGCAGTATTTT
cdr3_aa: CASSSLPGSGSTDTQYF

cdr3_length: 12
j_call: TRBJ2-5
clone_size: .
d_call: TRBD2
v_call: TRBV2
cdr3_nt: TGTGCCAGCAGTGATCTAGCGGTTCAGCAGTACTTC
cdr3_aa: CASSDLAVQQYF

cdr3_length: 12
j_call: TRBJ1-1
clone_size: .
d_call: .
v_call: TRBV29-1
cdr3_nt: TGCAGCGTTGAAGACCGGGTCGCTGAAGCTTTCTTT
cdr3_aa: CSVEDRVAEAFF

cdr3_length: 15
j_call: TRBJ2-1
clone_size: .
d_call: .
v_call: TRBV12-3/TRBV12-4
cdr3_nt: TGTGCCAGCAGTTTATCTTCAGGGATGGCCGATGAGCAGTTCTTC
cdr3_aa: CASSLSSGMADEQFF

cdr3_length: 13
j_call: TRBJ2-3
clone_size: .
d_call: .
v_call: TRBV4-1
cdr3_nt: TGCGCCAGCAGCGCCTTACCCCCCGATACGCAGTATTTT
cdr3_aa: CASSALPPDTQYF

cdr3_length: 13
j_call: TRBJ1-5
clone_size: .
d_call: .
v_call: TRBV2
cdr3_nt: TGTACCAGCAGTGATAACGAGGCGGTAGCCCAGCATTTT
cdr3_aa: CTSSDNEAVAQHF

cdr3_length: 13
j_call: TRBJ2-3
clone_size: .
d_call: .
v_call: TRBV20-1
cdr3_nt: TGCAGTTCAAGGCCGGCAGCCACAGATACGCAGTATTTT
cdr3_aa: CSSRPAATDTQYF

cdr3_length: 16
j_call: TRBJ2-1
clone_size: .
d_call: TRBD2
v_call: TRBV7-9
cdr3_nt: TGTGCCAGCAGCTCTGGGGAGGGCCCAGGGTCCTACGAGCAGTTCTTC
cdr3_aa: CASSSGEGPGSYEQFF

cdr3_length: 14
j_call: TRBJ2-3
clone_size: .
d_call: TRBD2
v_call: TRBV2
cdr3_nt: TGTGCCAGCAAAGCGGGAGATATCACAGATACGCAGTATTTT
cdr3_aa: CASKAGDITDTQYF

cdr3_length: 16
j_call: TRBJ2-1
clone_size: few
d_call: .
v_call: TRBV12-3/TRBV12-4
cdr3_nt: TGTGCCAGCAGTCCTGGGACCAGCAGTACCTACAATGAGCAGTTCTTC
cdr3_aa: CASSPGTSSTYNEQFF